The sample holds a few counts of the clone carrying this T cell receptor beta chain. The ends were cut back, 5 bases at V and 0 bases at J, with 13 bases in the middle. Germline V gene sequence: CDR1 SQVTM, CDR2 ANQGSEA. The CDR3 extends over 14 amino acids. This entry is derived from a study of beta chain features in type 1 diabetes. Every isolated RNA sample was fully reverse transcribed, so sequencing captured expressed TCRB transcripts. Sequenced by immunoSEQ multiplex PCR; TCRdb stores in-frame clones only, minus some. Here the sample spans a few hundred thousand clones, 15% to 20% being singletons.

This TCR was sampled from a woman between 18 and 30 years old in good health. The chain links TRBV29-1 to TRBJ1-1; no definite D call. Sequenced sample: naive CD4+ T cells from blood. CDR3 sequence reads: CSVRANRLNTEAFF. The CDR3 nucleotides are TGCAGCGTTAGAGCCAACCGCTTGAACACTGAAGCTTTCTTT. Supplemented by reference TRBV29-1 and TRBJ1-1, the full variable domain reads SAVISQKPSRDICQRGTSLTIQCQVDSQVTMMFWYRQQPGQSLTLIATANQGSEATYESGFVIDKFPISRPNLTFSTLTVSNMSPEDSSIYLCSVRANRLNTEAFFGQGTRLTVV.